A single sample is the source of the 27 T cell receptor beta chains below, sequenced in a study of response to subunit inactivated influenza vaccine. TCRdb ran MiXCR on the RT-PCR reads and lists one entry per CDR3 protein. The sample lists fewer than 250,000 distinct CDR3 sequences, around an eighth occurring once. This specimen consisted of CD8+ T cells sorted from PBMCs, obtained more than 4 days after vaccination. These receptors were collected from a man aged 45-65 years who received an inactivated influenza vaccine.

The rearrangement uses TRBV5-6 and TRBJ1-2; D possibly corresponds to TRBD1 (5 bases). This CDR3 contains 18 residues. The germline V and J ends were trimmed by 1 base and 6 bases, with 25 bases remaining between them. Germline V gene lookup returns CDR1 SGHDT and CDR2 YYEEEE. CDR3 sequence reads: CASSLPWVTARGQDGYTF. The CDR3 bases are TGTGCCAGCAGCTTGCCATGGGTCACAGCGCGGGGCCAGGATGGCTACACCTTC.

The genes are TRBV4-3 and TRBJ2-7, with D possibly TRBD2 on 5 matching bases. CDR1 and CDR2 (germline): LGHNA, YSLEER. The V end was cut by 0 bases, the J end by 0 bases, with 9 bases between. The CDR3 loop spans 15 amino acids. The CDR3 loop is CASSQESRVSYEQYF. CDR3 bases: TGCGCCAGCAGCCAAGAATCGCGGGTCTCCTACGAGCAGTACTTC.

This clonotype appeared a few times. The rearrangement joins TRBV6-1 to TRBJ1-2; 8 bases line up with TRBD1. The junction had 13 bases not matched to a gene; V was cut back by 3 bases and J by 4 bases. CDR1 is MNHNS, CDR2 SASEGT, per germline. The CDR3 length is 17 residues. CDR3 region: CASSDTGGFYHPYGYTF. Written as DNA, the CDR3 is TGTGCCAGCAGTGACACAGGGGGATTCTACCACCCCTATGGCTACACCTTC.

The chain joins TRBV4-3 to TRBJ2-4, with TRBD1 matching over 7 bases. The CDR3 is made up of 15 amino acids. Germline CDR1 is LGHNA and CDR2 is YSLEER. Germline trimming cut 3 bases from V and 7 bases from J; bases unmatched to any gene: 9. For the CDR3, the DNA is TGCGCCAGCAGCCACTTAGACAGGGAGAGCAACATTCAGTACTTC. Amino acids: CASSHLDRESNIQYF.

This chain connects TRBV4-3 to TRBJ1-2; 8 bases fit TRBD1. The germline gives CDR1 LGHNA, CDR2 YSLEER. J lost 7 bases, V lost 1 base, and 8 bases had no gene match. CDR3 size: 15 residues. The CDR3 region has the DNA TGCGCCAGCAGCCAAGTTGTGACAGGGGATGCTGGCTACACCTTC. Its translation is CASSQVVTGDAGYTF.

J is TRBJ1-4 and V is TRBV7-9; TRBD1 might be the D (5 bases). CDR3 length equals 13 residues. With 7 bases removed from V and 7 bases from J, the gap between germline ends came to 13 bases. CDR1 and CDR2 (germline): SEHNR, FQNEAQ (reference sequence). The CDR3 sequence: CASTAWGVEKLFF. Here the CDR3 DNA reads TGTGCCAGCACCGCGTGGGGGGTTGAAAAACTGTTTTTT.

V gene TRBV7-6 combines with J gene TRBJ2-6, with D possibly TRBD1 on 5 matching bases. The CDR3 is 16 amino acids. From germline, CDR1 is SGHVS and CDR2 FNYEAQ. The V gene lost 6 bases and the J gene lost 0 bases, with 12 bases spanning the gap. The CDR3 DNA follows: TGTGCCAGCAGTATGACAGCTTTCTCTGGGGCCAACGTCCTGACTTTC. This gives the protein CASSMTAFSGANVLTF.

The chain couples TRBV6-2 or TRBV6-3 to TRBJ2-2; D is unclear. The CDR3 is 13 residues long. Trimming left V 2 bases short and J 0 bases short, with 1 base between. Germline lookup yields CDR1 MNHEY and CDR2 SVGEGT. Here the CDR3 reads CASSYANTGELFF. DNA of the CDR3: TGTGCCAGCAGTTACGCGAACACCGGGGAGCTGTTTTTT.

This clonotype showed up many times. This chain links TRBV6-1 with TRBJ2-5; 7 bases fit TRBD2. This CDR3 is 15 amino acids long. Germline-derived CDR1 and CDR2 are MNHNS and SASEGT. With V trimmed by 10 bases and J by 4 bases, 15 bases remained unmatched. The CDR3 sequence: CATKLGGAGRETQYF. DNA of the CDR3: TGTGCCACCAAGCTTGGCGGAGCGGGGCGAGAGACCCAGTACTTC.

This clonotype was counted a few times. The chain joins TRBV9 to TRBJ2-1; 11 bases agree with TRBD2. The germline V gene encodes CDR1 SGDLS and CDR2 YYNGEE. J lost 5 bases, V lost 3 bases, and 10 bases had no gene match. The CDR3 is made up of 17 amino acids. The CDR3: CASSGGGRLAGHNEQFF. CDR3 sequence (DNA): TGTGCCAGCAGCGGCGGAGGCAGACTAGCGGGACACAATGAGCAGTTCTTC.

This clonotype occurred a few times. CDR3 sequence: CASSLIRGDGLAGLNTGELFF. The CDR3 DNA reads TGTGCCAGCAGCTTAATTAGGGGGGACGGACTAGCGGGCCTGAACACCGGGGAGCTGTTTTTT. The chain uses TRBV11-1 and TRBJ2-2, with 11 nucleotides matching TRBD2. The CDR3 totals 21 residues. V was clipped by 2 bases and J by 1 base; unmatched bases: 15. Germline V gene sequence: CDR1 SGHAT, CDR2 FQDESV (reference sequence).

The genes are TRBV29-1 and TRBJ2-7; 13 nucleotides match TRBD2. The CDR3 spans 16 residues. V gave up 2 bases and J gave up 3 bases; unmatched junction bases: 7. The germline gives CDR1 SQVTM, CDR2 ANQGSEA. CDR3 sequence (DNA): TGCAGCGTTGAAATCGGACTAGCGGGAGTTTTCTACGAGCAGTACTTC. Encoded protein: CSVEIGLAGVFYEQYF.

This chain joins TRBV10-3 and TRBJ1-2, with 9 positions matching TRBD1. This CDR3 comprises 18 residues. After removal of 1 base from V and 5 bases from J, the junction contained 14 bases not matched to a gene. CDR1 is ENHRY and CDR2 is SYGVKD in the germline V gene. CDR3 DNA: TGTGCCATCAGTGAGTTTAGGAGTTCGGGACAGGGAAAGTATGGCTACACCTTC. It codes for CAISEFRSSGQGKYGYTF.

This chain connects TRBV5-1 to TRBJ1-5; D remains ambiguous. The CDR3 covers 14 residues. Trimming cost V 2 bases and J 6 bases, with 12 bases left between them. Per germline, CDR1 SGHRS and CDR2 YFSETQ. CDR3: CASSFIVEGQPQHF. In DNA, the CDR3 is TGCGCCAGCAGCTTCATTGTGGAAGGTCAGCCCCAGCATTTT.

This clonotype has just a few counts. The V and J genes are TRBV28 and TRBJ2-5; 7 bases match TRBD1. The V segment lost 4 bases and the J segment 2 bases; nucleotides outside the gene matches: 4. The CDR3 runs 14 residues. Germline V gene data show CDR1 as MDHEN and CDR2 as SYDVKM. CDR3 residues: CASSSRGQQETQYF. CDR3 DNA sequence: TGTGCCAGCAGTTCGAGGGGACAGCAAGAGACCCAGTACTTC.

At least ten counts were recorded for this clonotype. The CDR3 protein is CASSLYRENTEAFF. As DNA, the CDR3 is TGCGCCAGCAGCCTATACAGGGAGAACACTGAAGCTTTCTTT. This chain joins TRBV4-1 and TRBJ1-1, with D possibly matching TRBD1 (6 bases). The length of the CDR3 is 14 residues. Trimming stripped 4 bases from V and 1 base from J, with 10 bases between. Germline loops: CDR1 MGHRA, CDR2 YSYEKL.

This clonotype has a handful of counts. This chain links TRBV3-1 with TRBJ2-1; 8 nucleotides line up with TRBD2. CDR1 and CDR2 (germline): LGHDT, YNNKEL (reference sequence). This CDR3 is built from 17 residues. Germline trimming cut 5 bases from V and 0 bases from J; bases unmatched to any gene: 9. The CDR3 DNA reads TGTGCCAGCAGCTCTCTTAGCGGGGCCTTCTCCTACAATGAGCAGTTCTTC. Translated: CASSSLSGAFSYNEQFF.

The V and J genes are TRBV24-1 and TRBJ2-1, with D tentatively TRBD2 (6 bases). Germline-derived CDR1 and CDR2 are KGHDR and SFDVKD. V was clipped by 5 bases and J by 3 bases, with 13 bases between them. The CDR3 has 15 amino acids. The CDR3 protein is CATSGERENYNEQFF. The CDR3 DNA reads as TGTGCCACCAGTGGAGAACGGGAGAACTACAATGAGCAGTTCTTC.

Only a few counts were recorded for this clonotype. The chain joins TRBV20-1 to TRBJ2-3; D is possibly TRBD1 or TRBD2 (6 bases each). Trimming removed 6 bases at V and 1 base at J, with 20 bases between. From germline, CDR1 is DFQATT and CDR2 SNEGSKA (reference sequence). The length of the CDR3 is 16 residues. CDR3 amino acids: CSAAIVGGLRTDTQYF. CDR3 in DNA: TGCAGTGCCGCGATCGTGGGGGGCCTCCGCACAGATACGCAGTATTTT.

As concerns this clonotype: At one end, the junction sequence differs from germline, possibly due to a read error. This chain joins TRBV4-3 and TRBJ2-2; 8 positions agree with TRBD2. CDR3 size: 17 residues. From germline, CDR1 is LGHNA and CDR2 YSLEER. This chain's CDR3 is CASSQDGGGGNTGELLF. DNA of the CDR3: TGCGCCAGCAGCCAAGATGGAGGCGGGGGGAACACCGGGGAGCTGCTTTTT.

The V call is TRBV6-2 or TRBV6-3, the J call TRBJ2-1, with 15 bases that match TRBD2. J gave up 8 bases and V 5 bases, and 4 bases lay outside the gene matches. CDR1 is MNHEY, CDR2 SVGEGT, per germline. The CDR3 runs 15 residues. Here the CDR3 reads CASSAGLAGGHEQFF. As DNA, the CDR3 is TGTGCCAGCAGTGCTGGACTAGCGGGGGGGCATGAGCAGTTCTTC.

This clonotype was observed at least ten times. The chain has TRBV12-3 or TRBV12-4 and TRBJ1-2; possibly TRBD1 for D (5 bases). Trimming left V 3 bases short and J 8 bases short, with 10 bases between. The CDR3 contains 12 residues. The CDR3: CASSFGARGYTF. CDR3 DNA sequence: TGTGCCAGCAGTTTTGGGGCGAGGGGCTACACCTTC.

This clonotype was seen more than once but under ten times. A read error may produce the germline difference seen at one junction end. As DNA, the CDR3 is TGTGCCAGTAGTAGTTGGGGCACGGATACGCAGTATTTT. It translates to CASSSWGTDTQYF. This chain connects TRBV19 to TRBJ2-3; tentative D call: TRBD1 (5 bases). The germline CDR1 and CDR2 sequences are LNHDA and SQIVND (reference sequence). The CDR3 sequence is 13 residues long.

In this sample, this clonotype turned up a few times. This sequence joins TRBV12-3 or TRBV12-4 and TRBJ2-3; no clear D gene. This CDR3 region has 16 residues. Trimming removed 5 bases at V and 0 bases at J, with 15 bases between. The CDR3 region is CASSLLGPSSTDTQYF. The CDR3, as DNA: TGTGCCAGCAGTCTCCTGGGTCCGTCTAGCACAGATACGCAGTATTTT.

The gene calls are TRBV5-1 and TRBJ1-2; D is undetermined. The germline gives CDR1 SGHRS, CDR2 YFSETQ. V was pared by 5 bases and J by 0 bases, with 11 bases between. The CDR3 runs 14 residues. The DNA for the CDR3 is TGCGCCAGCAGAATATCCCGTTCTAACTATGGCTACACCTTC. This sequence encodes CASRISRSNYGYTF. Supplemented by reference TRBV5-1 and TRBJ1-2, the full variable domain reads KAGVTQTPRYLIKTRGQQVTLSCSPISGHRSVSWYQQTPGQGLQFLFEYFSETQRNKGNFPGRFSGRQFSNSRSEMNVSTLELGDSALYLCASRISRSNYGYTFGSGTRLTVV.

The chain uses TRBV4-3 and TRBJ2-7; D may correspond to TRBD1 or TRBD2 (5 bases each). Trimming shortened V by 2 bases and J by 4 bases, and 15 bases separated the two germline ends. Germline CDR1 is LGHNA and CDR2 is YSLEER. CDR3 length: 15 residues. As DNA, the CDR3 is TGCGCCAGCAGCCAAACTCCCGGGACGGCGTACGAGCAGTACTTC. Its translation: CASSQTPGTAYEQYF.

In its sample, this clonotype was seen a few times. The rearrangement uses TRBV20-1 and TRBJ2-2, with D possibly TRBD2 on 6 matching bases. Germline assignment: CDR1 DFQATT and CDR2 SNEGSKA (reference sequence). The CDR3 spans 14 residues. Trimming left V 7 bases short and J 0 bases short, with 12 bases between. The CDR3 bases are TGCAGTGGGAGGGACTTCGCGAACACCGGGGAGCTGTTTTTT. This encodes CSGRDFANTGELFF.